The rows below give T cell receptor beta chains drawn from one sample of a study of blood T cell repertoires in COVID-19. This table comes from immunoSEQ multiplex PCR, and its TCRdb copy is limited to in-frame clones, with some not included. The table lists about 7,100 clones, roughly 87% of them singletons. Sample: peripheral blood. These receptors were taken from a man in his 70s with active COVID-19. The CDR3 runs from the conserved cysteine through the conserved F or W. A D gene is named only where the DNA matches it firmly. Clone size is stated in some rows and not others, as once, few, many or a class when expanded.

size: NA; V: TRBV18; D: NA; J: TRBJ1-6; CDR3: CASSPGAEPYSPLHF; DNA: TGTGCCAGCTCACCTGGGGCAGAGCCTTATTCACCCCTCCACTTT
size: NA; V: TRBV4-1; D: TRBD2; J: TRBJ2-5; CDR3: CASSFSRGGRETQYF; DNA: TGCGCCAGCAGCTTTTCGCGGGGGGGCCGGGAGACCCAGTACTTC
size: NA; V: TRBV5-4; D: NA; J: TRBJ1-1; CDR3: CASSFSDSTEAFF; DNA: TGTGCCAGCAGCTTCTCAGACAGCACTGAAGCTTTCTTT
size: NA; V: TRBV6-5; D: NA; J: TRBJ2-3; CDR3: CASRPGLRTDTQYF; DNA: TGTGCCAGCAGACCGGGACTCCGCACAGATACGCAGTATTTT
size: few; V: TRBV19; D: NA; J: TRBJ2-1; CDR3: CASSIGTGKNEQFF; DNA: TGTGCCAGTAGCATAGGTACAGGAAAAAATGAGCAGTTCTTC
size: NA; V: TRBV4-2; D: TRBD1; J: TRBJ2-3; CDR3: CASSQAQGEAGTQYF; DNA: TGTGCCAGCAGCCAAGCGCAGGGGGAAGCAGGTACGCAGTATTTT
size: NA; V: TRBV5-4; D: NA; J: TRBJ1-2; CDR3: CASSRGQNYGYTF; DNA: TGTGCCAGCAGCCGAGGACAGAACTATGGCTACACCTTC
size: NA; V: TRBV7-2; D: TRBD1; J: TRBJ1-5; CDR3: CASSSTGQSGNQPQHF; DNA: TGTGCCAGCAGCTCCACGGGACAGTCTGGAAATCAGCCCCAGCATTTT
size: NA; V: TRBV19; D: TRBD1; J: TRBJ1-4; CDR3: CASSPRTGGRRLLKLFF; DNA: TGTGCCAGTAGTCCCAGGACAGGGGGCCGCCGCTTACTGAAACTGTTTTTT
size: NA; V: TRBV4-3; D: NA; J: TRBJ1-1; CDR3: CASSQDARKNTEAFF; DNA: TGCGCCAGCAGCCAAGATGCCAGGAAGAACACTGAAGCTTTCTTT
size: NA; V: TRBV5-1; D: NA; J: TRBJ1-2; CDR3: CASSPAGAGYTF; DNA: TGCGCCAGCAGCCCAGCAGGGGCTGGCTACACCTTC
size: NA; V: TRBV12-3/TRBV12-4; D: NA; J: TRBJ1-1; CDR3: CASSFSPSEAFF; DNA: TGTGCCAGCAGTTTTAGCCCCTCAGAAGCTTTCTTT
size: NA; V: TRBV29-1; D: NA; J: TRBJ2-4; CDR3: CSVVDEGNIQYF; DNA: TGCAGCGTTGTGGATGAGGGAAACATTCAGTACTTC
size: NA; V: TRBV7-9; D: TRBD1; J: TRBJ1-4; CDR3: CASSSQGGKEKLFF; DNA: TGTGCCAGCAGCTCCCAAGGGGGCAAGGAAAAACTGTTTTTT
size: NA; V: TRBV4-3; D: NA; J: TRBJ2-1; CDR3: CASSQDLRASSYNEQFF; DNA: TGCGCCAGCAGCCAAGATCTCAGGGCTAGCTCCTACAATGAGCAGTTCTTC
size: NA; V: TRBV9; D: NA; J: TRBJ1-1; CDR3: CASSEYGTPAAEAFF; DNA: TGTGCCAGCAGCGAATACGGGACACCGGCCGCTGAAGCTTTCTTT
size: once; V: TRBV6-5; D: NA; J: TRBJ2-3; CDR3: CASSPPGEGTDTQYF; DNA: TGTGCCAGCAGCCCCCCGGGGGAAGGGACAGATACGCAGTATTTT
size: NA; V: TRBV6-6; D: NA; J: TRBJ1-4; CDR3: CASRAGLEKLFF; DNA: TGTGCCAGCAGAGCAGGGCTGGAAAAACTGTTTTTT
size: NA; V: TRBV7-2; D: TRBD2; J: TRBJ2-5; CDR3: CASSLGGGVRETQYF; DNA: TGTGCCAGCAGCTTAGGCGGGGGGGTTCGAGAGACCCAGTACTTC
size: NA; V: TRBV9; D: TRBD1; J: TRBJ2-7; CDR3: CASSVGDRKTYEQYF; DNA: TGTGCCAGCAGCGTAGGGGACAGGAAGACCTACGAGCAGTACTTC
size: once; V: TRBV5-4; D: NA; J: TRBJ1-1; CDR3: CASSLGGANTEAFF; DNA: TGTGCCAGCAGCTTAGGAGGGGCGAACACTGAAGCTTTCTTT
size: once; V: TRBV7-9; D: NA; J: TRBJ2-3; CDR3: CASSSTADTQYF; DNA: TGTGCCAGCAGCTCGACAGCAGATACGCAGTATTTT